This T cell receptor (beta chain) derives from a study of vaccination effects on CD4 cells after COVID-19. Comments on this clone: The antigen remains undetermined.

Between the trimmed V and J ends, which lost 2 bases and 0 bases, there was a span of 8 bases. The CDR3 extends over 15 amino acids. Germline CDR1 reads MNHEY; CDR2 reads SVGEGT. Pools of viral peptides were used by the ViraFEST assay to expand antigen-specific CD4+ T cells ahead of sequencing. Isolating CD4+ T cells followed less than 12 days of culture. Each participant received a vaccine that was either BNT162b2 or mRNA-1273, given as two doses. Assay used: immunoSEQ multiplex PCR; TCRdb lists only in-frame clones, some missing. This sample has more than 11,000 clones, with about 72% found just once.

The chain links TRBV6-2 or TRBV6-3 to TRBJ1-3, with D possibly being TRBD1 (6 bases). The source of this sequence is a human donor who received a COVID-19 vaccine. The material sequenced was CD4+ T cells from PBMCs cultured with SARS-CoV-2 spike peptides, taken after COVID-19 vaccination. Here the CDR3 reads CASSYGQLSGNTIYF. In DNA form, the CDR3 reads TGTGCCAGCAGTTACGGACAGCTCTCTGGAAACACCATATATTTT.